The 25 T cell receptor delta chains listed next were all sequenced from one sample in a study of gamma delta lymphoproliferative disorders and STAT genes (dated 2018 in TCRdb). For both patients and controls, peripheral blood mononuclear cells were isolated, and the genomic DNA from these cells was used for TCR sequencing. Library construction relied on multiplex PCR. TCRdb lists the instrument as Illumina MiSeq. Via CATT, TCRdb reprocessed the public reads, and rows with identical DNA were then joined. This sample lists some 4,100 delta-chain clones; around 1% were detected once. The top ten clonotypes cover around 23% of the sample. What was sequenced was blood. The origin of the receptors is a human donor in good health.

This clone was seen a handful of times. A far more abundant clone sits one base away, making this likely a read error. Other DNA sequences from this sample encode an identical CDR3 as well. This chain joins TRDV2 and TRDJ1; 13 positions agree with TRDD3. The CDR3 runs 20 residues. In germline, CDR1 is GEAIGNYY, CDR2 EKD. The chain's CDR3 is CASYSLGDTRRRYDTDKLIF. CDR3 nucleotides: TGTGCCTCCTACTCACTGGGGGATACGCGTCGTAGATATGACACCGATAAACTCATCTTC.

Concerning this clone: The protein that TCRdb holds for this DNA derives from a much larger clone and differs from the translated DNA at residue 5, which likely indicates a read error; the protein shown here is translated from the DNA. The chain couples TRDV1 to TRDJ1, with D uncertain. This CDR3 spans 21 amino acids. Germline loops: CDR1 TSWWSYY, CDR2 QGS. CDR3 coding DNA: TGTGCTCTTGGGAAACTAGTCGACTTCTTGAGTCTAGGACTGTACACCGATAAACTCATCTTT. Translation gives CALGKLVDFLSLGLYTDKLIF.

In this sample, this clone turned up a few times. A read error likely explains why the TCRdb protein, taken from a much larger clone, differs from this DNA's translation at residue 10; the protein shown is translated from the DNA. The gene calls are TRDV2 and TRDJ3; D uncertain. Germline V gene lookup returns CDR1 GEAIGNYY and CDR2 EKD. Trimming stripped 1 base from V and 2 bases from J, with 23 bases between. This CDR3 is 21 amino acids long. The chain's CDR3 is CACDTAYRDSQTAWDTRQMFF. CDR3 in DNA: TGTGCCTGTGACACTGCTTACCGGGACTCACAAACCGCCTGGGACACCCGACAGATGTTTTTC.

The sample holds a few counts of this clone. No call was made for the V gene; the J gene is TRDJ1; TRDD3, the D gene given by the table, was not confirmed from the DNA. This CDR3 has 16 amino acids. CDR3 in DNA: TGTGCTTCATTGTGTCGTCCCACTGGGGGGCAGTTTAAACTCATCTTT. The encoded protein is CASLCRPTGGQFKLIF.

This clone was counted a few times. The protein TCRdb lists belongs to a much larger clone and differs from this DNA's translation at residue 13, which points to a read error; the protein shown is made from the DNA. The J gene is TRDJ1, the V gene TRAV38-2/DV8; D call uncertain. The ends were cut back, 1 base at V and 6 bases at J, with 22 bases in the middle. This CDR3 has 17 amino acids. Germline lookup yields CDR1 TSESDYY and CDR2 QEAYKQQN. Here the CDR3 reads CAYRSILPLTLSNKLIF. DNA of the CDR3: TGTGCTTATAGGAGCATATTACCCCTAACCCTTTCCAATAAACTCATCTTT.

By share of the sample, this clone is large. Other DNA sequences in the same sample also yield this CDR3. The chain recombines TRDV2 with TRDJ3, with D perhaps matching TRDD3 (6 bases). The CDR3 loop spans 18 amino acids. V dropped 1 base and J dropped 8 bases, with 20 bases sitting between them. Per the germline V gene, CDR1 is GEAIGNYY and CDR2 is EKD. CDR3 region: CACDTGDLERANTRQMFF. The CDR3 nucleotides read TGTGCCTGTGACACGGGGGACCTTGAGAGGGCGAACACCCGACAGATGTTTTTC.

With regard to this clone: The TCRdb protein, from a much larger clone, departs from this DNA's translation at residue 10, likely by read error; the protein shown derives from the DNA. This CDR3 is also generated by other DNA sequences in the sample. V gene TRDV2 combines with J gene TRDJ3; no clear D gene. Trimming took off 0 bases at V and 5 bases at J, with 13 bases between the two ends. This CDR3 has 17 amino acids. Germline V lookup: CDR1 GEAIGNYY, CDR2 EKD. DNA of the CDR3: TGTGCCTGTGACACCGTAGCCGGGGCCAGGGACACCCGACAGATGTTTTTC. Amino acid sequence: CACDTVAGARDTRQMFF.

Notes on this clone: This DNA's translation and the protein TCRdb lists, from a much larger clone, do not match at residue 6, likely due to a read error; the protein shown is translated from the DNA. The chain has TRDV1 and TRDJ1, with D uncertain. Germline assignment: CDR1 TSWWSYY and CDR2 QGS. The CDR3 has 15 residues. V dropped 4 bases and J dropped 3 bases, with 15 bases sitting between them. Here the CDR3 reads CALGGPLFKPDKLIF. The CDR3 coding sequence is TGTGCTCTTGGGGGCCCCCTTTTCAAGCCCGATAAACTCATCTTT.

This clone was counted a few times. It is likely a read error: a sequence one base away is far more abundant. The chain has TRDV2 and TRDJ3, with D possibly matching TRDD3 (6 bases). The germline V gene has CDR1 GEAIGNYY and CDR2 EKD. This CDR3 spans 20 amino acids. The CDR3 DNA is TGTGCCTGTGACACCAGCTGGGGTAATCCTAGCTCCTGGGACACCCGACAGATATTTTTC. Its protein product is CACDTSWGNPSSWDTRQIFF.

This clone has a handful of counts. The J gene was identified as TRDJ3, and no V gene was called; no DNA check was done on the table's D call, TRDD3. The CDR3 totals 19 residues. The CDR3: CASLPNTGGYAWDTRQMFF. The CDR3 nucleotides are TGTGCCTCCCTTCCCAATACTGGGGGATACGCCTGGGACACCCGACAGATGTTTTTC.

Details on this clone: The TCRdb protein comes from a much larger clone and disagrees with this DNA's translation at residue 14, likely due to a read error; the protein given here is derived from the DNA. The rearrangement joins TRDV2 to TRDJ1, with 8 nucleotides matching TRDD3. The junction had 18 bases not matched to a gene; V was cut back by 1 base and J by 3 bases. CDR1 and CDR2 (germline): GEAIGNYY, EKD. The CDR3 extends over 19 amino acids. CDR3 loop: CACDTAFAGGQRYSDKLIF. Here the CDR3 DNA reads TGTGCCTGTGACACAGCATTCGCTGGGGGACAGCGGTACTCCGATAAACTCATCTTT.

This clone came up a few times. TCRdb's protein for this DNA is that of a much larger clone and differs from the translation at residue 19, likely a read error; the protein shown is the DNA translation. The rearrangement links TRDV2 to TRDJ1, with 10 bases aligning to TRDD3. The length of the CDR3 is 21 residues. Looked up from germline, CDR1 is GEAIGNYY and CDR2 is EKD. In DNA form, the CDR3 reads TGTGCCTGTGACACCCTCGAGGCTCCGAGTGGGGGATACCCTCGCACCGATAAACCCATCTTT. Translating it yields CACDTLEAPSGGYPRTDKPIF.

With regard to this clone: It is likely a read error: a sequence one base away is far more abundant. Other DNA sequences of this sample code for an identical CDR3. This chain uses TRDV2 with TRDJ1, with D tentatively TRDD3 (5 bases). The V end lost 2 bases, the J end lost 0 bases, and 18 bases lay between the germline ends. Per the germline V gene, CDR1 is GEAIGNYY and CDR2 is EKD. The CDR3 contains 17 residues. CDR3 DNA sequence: TGTGCCTGTGACAGCCTGGGAGATACTCTGTACACCGATAAACTCATCTTT. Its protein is CACDSLGDTLYTDKLIF.

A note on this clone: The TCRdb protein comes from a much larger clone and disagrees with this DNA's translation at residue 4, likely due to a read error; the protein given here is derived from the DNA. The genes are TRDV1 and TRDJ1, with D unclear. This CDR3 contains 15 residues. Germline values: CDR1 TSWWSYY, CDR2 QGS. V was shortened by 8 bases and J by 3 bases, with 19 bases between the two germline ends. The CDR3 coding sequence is TGTGCTCTTAGGGGCCTCCTTTTCAAGCCCGATAAACTCATCTTT. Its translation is CALRGLLFKPDKLIF.

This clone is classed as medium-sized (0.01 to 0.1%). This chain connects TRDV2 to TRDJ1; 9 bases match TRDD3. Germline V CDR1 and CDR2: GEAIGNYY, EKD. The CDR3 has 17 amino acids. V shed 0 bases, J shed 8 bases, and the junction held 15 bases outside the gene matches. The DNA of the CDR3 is TGTGCCTGTGACACCGTCGGGGGTACTGGGGGACCGTTCAAACTCATCTTT. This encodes CACDTVGGTGGPFKLIF.

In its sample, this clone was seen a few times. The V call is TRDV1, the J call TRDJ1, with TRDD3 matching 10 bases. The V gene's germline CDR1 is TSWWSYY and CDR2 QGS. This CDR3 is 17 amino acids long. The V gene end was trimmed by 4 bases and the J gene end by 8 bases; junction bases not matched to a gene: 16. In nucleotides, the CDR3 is TGTGCTCTTGGGGGCTTCCTAAGGGGGGATACGCGGGGGAAACTCATCTTT. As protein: CALGGFLRGDTRGKLIF.

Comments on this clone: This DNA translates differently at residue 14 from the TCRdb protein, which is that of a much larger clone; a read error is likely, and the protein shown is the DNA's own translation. Here the CDR3 DNA reads TGTGCCTTAAGGCATTTCTGGGGGATACGCACCGATAAACGCATCTTT. It yields the protein CALRHFWGIRTDKRIF. This chain uses TRDV3 with TRDJ1; 12 bases are a match to TRDD3. The CDR3 extends over 16 amino acids. Germline-derived CDR1 and CDR2 are TVYSNPD and GDNSRS (reference sequence).

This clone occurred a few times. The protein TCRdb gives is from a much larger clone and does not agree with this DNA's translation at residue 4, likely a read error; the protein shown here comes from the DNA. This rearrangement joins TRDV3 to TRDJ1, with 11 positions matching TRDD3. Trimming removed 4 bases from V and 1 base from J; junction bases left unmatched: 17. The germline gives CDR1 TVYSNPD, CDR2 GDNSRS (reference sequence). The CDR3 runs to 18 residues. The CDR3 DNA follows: TGTGCCTCGATCCCCCTTAGGCTGGGGGATACCTTCACCGATAAACTCATCTTT. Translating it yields CASIPLRLGDTFTDKLIF.

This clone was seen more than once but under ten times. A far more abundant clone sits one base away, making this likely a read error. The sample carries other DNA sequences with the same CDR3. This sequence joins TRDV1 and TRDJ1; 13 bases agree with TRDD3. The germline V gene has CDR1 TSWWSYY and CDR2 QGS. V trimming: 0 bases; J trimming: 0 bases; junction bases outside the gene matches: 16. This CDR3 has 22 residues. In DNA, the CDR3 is TGTGCTCTTGGGGAACTCTACCCGTACTGGGGGATACGAGGGCCATACACCGATAAACTCATCTTT. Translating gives CALGELYPYWGIRGPYTDKLIF.

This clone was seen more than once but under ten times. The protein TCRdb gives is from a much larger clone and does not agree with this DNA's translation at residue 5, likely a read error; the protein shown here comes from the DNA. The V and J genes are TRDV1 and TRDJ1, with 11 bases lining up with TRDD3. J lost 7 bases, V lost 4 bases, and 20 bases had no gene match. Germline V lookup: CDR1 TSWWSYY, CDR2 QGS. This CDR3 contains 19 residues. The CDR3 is CALGGPTYAGGYRLGKLIF. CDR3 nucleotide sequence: TGTGCTCTTGGGGGACCCACCTACGCTGGGGGATACAGGTTAGGTAAACTCATCTTT.

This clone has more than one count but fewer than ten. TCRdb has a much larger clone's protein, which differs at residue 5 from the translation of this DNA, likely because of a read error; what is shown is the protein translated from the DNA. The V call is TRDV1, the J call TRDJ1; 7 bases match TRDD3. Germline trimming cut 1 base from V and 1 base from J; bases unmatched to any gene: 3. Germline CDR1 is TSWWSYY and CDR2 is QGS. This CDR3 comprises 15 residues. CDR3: CALGEPGYFTDKLIF. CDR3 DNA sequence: TGTGCTCTTGGGGAACCGGGATACTTCACCGATAAACTCATCTTT.

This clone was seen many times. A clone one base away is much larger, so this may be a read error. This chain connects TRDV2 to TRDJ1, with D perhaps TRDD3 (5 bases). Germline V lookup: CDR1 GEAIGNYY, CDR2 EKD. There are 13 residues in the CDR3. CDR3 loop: CACDSLGTNKLIF. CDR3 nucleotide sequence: TGTGCCTGTGACAGCCTGGGCACCAATAAACTCATCTTT.

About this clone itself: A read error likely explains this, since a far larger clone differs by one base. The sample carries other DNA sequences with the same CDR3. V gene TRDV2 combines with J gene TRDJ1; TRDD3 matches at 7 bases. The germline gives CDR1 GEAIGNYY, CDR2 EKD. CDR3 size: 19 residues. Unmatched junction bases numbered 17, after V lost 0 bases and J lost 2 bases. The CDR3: CACDTVSAGDIPYTDKLIF. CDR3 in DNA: TGTGCCTGTGACACCGTCTCGGCTGGGGATATTCCGTATACCGATAAACTCATCTTT.

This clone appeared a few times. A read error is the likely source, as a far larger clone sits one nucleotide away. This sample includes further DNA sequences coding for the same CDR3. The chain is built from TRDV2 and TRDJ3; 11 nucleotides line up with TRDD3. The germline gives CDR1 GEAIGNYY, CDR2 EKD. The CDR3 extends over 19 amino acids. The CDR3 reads CACDRLGDRSSWDTRQMFF. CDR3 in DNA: TGTGCCTGTGACCGACTGGGGGATAGAAGCTCCTGGGACACCCGGCAGATGTTTTTC.

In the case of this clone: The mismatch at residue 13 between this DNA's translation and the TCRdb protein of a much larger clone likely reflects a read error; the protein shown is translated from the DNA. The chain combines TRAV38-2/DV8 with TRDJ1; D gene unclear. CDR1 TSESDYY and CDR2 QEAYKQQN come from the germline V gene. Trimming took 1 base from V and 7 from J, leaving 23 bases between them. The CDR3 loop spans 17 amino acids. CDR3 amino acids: CAYRSILPLTLSGKLIF. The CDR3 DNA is TGTGCTTATAGGAGCATATTACCCCTAACCCTTTCCGGTAAACTCATCTTT.